This TCR beta chain was found in a study of OX40 agonist ivuxolimab in advanced cancers. Study outcomes and limitations: Expanded peripheral T-cell antigen specificity went undetermined.

Turning to this clone: Its specificity is unknown.

V trimming: 4 bases; J trimming: 3 bases; junction bases outside the gene matches: 10. From germline, CDR1 is SEHNR and CDR2 FQNEAQ (reference sequence). The CDR3 is made up of 17 amino acids. Any history of autoimmune disease or systemic immunosuppression disqualified patients. Generated by immunoSEQ multiplex PCR, the TCRdb table keeps only in-frame clones and is missing some. The sample consists of approximately 15,000 clones, about 83% of them appearing once. The TCR sequence derives from an adult with an advanced solid tumor such as melanoma, head and neck, liver or kidney cancer. This sequence joins TRBV7-9 and TRBJ2-2, with 8 bases matching TRBD2. Sequencing used CD4+ or CD8+ T cells sorted from blood, obtained in a trial of the OX40 agonist ivuxolimab. The CDR3 region is CASSSHKGGLDTGELFF. The CDR3 nucleotides read TGTGCCAGCAGCTCTCATAAGGGGGGACTAGACACCGGGGAGCTGTTTTTT.